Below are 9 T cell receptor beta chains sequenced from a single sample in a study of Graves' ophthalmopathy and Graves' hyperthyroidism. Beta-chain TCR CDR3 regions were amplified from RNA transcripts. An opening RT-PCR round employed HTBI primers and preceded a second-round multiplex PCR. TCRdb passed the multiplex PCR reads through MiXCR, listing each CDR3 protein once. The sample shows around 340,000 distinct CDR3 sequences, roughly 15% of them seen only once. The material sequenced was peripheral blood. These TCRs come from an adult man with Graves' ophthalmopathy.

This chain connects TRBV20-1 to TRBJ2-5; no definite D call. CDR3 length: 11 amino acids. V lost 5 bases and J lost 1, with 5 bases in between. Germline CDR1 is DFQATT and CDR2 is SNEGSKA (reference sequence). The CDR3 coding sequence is TGCAGTGCTTTAGCCCAAGAGACCCAGTACTTC. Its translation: CSALAQETQYF.

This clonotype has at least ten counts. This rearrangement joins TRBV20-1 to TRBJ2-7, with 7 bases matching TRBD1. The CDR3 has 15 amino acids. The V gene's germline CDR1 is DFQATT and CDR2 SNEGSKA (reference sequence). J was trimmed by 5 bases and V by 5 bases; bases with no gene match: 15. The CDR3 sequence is CSAPQAARGSDEQYF. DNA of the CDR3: TGCAGTGCTCCCCAAGCCGCCAGGGGGAGTGACGAGCAGTACTTC.

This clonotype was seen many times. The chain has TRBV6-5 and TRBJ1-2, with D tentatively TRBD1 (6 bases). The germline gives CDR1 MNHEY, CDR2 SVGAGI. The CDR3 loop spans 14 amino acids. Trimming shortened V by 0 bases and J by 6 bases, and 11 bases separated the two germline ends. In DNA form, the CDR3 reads TGTGCCAGCAGTTACTCGTCGGGGGCGCATGGCTACACCTTC. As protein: CASSYSSGAHGYTF.

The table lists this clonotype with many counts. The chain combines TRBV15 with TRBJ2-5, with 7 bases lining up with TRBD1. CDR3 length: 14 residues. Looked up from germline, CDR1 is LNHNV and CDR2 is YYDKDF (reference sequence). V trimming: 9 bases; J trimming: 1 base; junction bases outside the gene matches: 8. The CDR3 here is CATSRDRAQETQYF. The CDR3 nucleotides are TGTGCCACAAGCCGAGACAGGGCCCAAGAGACCCAGTACTTC.

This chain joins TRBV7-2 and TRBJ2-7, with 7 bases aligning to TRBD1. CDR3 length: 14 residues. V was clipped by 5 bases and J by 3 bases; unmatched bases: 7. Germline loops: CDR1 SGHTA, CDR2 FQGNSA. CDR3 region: CASSHRGSVYEQYF. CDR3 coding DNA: TGTGCCAGCAGCCACAGGGGAAGCGTCTACGAGCAGTACTTC. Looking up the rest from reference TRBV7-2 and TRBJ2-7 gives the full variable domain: GAGVSQSPSNKVTEKGKDVELRCDPISGHTALYWYRQSLGQGLEFLIYFQGNSAPDKSGLPSDRFSAERTGGSVSTLTIQRTQQEDSAVYLCASSHRGSVYEQYFGPGTRLTVT.

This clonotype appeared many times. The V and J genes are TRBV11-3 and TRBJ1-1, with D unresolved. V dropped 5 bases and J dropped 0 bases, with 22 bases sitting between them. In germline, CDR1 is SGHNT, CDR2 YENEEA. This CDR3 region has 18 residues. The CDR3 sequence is CASSVRGMWENMNTEAFF. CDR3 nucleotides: TGTGCCAGCAGCGTCCGTGGGATGTGGGAAAACATGAACACTGAAGCTTTCTTT.

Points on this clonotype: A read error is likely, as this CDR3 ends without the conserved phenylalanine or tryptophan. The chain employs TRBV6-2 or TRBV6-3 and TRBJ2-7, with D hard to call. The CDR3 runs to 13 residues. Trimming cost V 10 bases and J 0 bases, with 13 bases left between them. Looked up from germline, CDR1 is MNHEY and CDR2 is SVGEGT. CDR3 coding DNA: TGTGCCACCCCCCTTGGGCCCTCCTACGAGCAGTACTCC. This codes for CATPLGPSYEQYS.

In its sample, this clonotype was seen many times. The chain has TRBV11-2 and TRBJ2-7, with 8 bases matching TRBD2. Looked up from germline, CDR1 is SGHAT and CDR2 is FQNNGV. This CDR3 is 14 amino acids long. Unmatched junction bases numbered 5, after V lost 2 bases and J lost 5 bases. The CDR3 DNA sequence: TGTGCCAGCAGCTTACTAGGACTAGCCGACGAGCAGTACTTC. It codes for CASSLLGLADEQYF.

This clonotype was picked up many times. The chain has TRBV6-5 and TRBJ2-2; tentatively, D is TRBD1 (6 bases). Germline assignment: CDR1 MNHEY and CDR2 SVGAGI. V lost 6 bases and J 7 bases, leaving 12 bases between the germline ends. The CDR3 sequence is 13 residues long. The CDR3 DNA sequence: TGTGCCAGCAGGCGTACAGGGATCGGGGAGCTGTTTTTT. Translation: CASRRTGIGELFF.